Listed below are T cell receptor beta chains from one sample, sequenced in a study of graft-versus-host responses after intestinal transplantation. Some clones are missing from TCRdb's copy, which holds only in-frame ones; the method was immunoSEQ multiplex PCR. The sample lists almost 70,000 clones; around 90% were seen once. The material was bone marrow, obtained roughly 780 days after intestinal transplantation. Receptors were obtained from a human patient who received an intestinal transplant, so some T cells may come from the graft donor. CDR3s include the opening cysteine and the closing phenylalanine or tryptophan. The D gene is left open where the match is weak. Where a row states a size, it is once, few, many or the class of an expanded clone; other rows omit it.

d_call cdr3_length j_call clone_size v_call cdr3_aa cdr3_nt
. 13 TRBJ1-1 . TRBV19 CASSIPGNTEAFF TGTGCCAGTAGTATCCCGGGGAACACTGAAGCTTTCTTT
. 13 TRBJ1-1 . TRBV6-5 CASSYRDNTEAFF TGTGCCAGCAGTTACCGGGATAACACTGAAGCTTTCTTT
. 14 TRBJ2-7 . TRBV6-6 CAAKKASSSYEQYF TGTGCCGCGAAAAAGGCTTCGAGCTCCTACGAGCAGTACTTC
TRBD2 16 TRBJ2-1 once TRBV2 CASKRGAGGLYNEQFF TGTGCCAGCAAGAGGGGAGCGGGAGGGCTCTACAATGAGCAGTTCTTC
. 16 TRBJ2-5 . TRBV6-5 CASSWRDTKNQETQYF TGTGCCAGCAGTTGGAGGGACACGAAAAACCAAGAGACCCAGTACTTC
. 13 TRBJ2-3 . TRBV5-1 CASSFRDTDTQYF TGCGCCAGCAGCTTCCGGGACACAGATACGCAGTATTTT
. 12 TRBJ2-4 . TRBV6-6 CASSLGLNIQYF TGTGCCAGCAGCCTCGGCCTGAACATTCAGTACTTC
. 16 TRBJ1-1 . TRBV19 CASSIYGGIADTEAFF TGTGCCAGTAGTATCTATGGGGGAATAGCGGACACTGAAGCTTTCTTT
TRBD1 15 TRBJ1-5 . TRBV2 CASMKEGTGDQPQHF TGTGCCAGCATGAAAGAGGGGACAGGGGATCAGCCCCAGCATTTT
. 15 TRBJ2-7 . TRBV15 CATSRDSPSSYEQYF TGTGCCACCAGCAGAGATTCCCCGAGCTCCTACGAGCAGTACTTC
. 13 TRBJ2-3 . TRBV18 CASSPGQGDTQYF TGTGCCAGCTCACCCGGGCAGGGAGATACGCAGTATTTT
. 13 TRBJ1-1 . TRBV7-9 CASSYSLNTEAFF TGTGCCAGCAGCTACAGTCTGAACACTGAAGCTTTCTTT
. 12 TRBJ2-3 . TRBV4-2 CASNRETDTQYF TGTGCCAGCAACCGGGAAACAGATACGCAGTATTTT
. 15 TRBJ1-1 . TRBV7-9 CASSLVPNMNTEAFF TGTGCCAGCAGCTTAGTGCCGAACATGAACACTGAAGCTTTCTTT
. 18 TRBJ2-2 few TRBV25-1 CASNKPRPRGANTGELFF TGTGCCAGCAATAAGCCACGCCCCAGGGGGGCGAACACCGGGGAGCTGTTTTTT
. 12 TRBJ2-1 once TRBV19 CASSIGIQGQFF TGTGCCAGTAGTATAGGGATCCAGGGGCAGTTCTTC
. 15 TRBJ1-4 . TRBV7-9 CASSWGREANEKLFF TGTGCCAGCAGCTGGGGCAGGGAGGCTAATGAAAAACTGTTTTTT
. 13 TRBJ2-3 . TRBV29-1 CSVLRASSDTQYF TGCAGCGTCCTAAGGGCATCGTCAGATACGCAGTATTTT
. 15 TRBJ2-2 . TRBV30 CAWSPPRGWGGELFF TGTGCCTGGAGTCCCCCGCGGGGTTGGGGCGGGGAGCTGTTTTTT
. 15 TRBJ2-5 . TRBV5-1 CASSSTTGRQETQYF TGCGCCAGCAGCTCGACAACAGGGCGGCAAGAGACCCAGTACTTC
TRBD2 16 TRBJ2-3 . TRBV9 CASSAGGAGGGDTQYF TGTGCCAGCAGCGCCGGGGGAGCGGGGGGCGGAGATACGCAGTATTTT
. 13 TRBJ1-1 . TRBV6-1 CASILDSVTEAFF TGTGCCAGCATATTAGACAGCGTCACTGAAGCTTTCTTT
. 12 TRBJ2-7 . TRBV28 CASRRGWMEQYF TGTGCCAGCAGGAGGGGTTGGATGGAGCAGTACTTC
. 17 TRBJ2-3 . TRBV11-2 CASSLVQLGSITDTQYF TGTGCCAGCAGCTTAGTGCAACTCGGGTCGATCACAGATACGCAGTATTTT
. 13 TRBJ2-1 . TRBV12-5 CASGRQAPNEQFF TGTGCTAGTGGGAGGCAGGCCCCCAATGAGCAGTTCTTC
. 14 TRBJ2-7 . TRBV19 CASSPFRDSYEQYF TGTGCCAGTAGCCCTTTCCGGGACTCCTACGAGCAGTACTTC
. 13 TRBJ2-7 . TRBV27 CASRTEGAYEQYF TGTGCCAGCAGGACCGAGGGGGCCTACGAGCAGTACTTC
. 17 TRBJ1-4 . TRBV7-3 CASSFIRLGKSNEKLFF TGTGCCAGCAGCTTTATTCGACTAGGAAAGTCTAATGAAAAACTGTTTTTT
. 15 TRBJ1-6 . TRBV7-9 CASSFSGGLFSPLHF TGTGCCAGCAGCTTTTCCGGGGGGCTGTTTTCACCCCTCCACTTT
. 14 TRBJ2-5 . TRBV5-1 CASSLGQGRETQYF TGCGCCAGCAGCTTGGGCCAGGGAAGGGAGACCCAGTACTTC
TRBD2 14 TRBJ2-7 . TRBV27 CASKGLAGEYEQYF TGTGCCAGCAAGGGGCTAGCGGGAGAGTACGAGCAGTACTTC
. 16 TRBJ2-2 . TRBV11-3 CASSLAGINLPGELFF TGTGCCAGCAGCTTAGCAGGGATAAATCTTCCCGGGGAGCTGTTTTTT
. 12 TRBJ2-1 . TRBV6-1 CASSEFLNEQFF TGTGCCAGCAGTGAATTCCTCAATGAGCAGTTCTTC
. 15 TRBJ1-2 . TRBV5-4 CASSLGRGRNYGYTF TGTGCCAGCAGCTTGGGGAGGGGTCGAAACTATGGCTACACCTTC
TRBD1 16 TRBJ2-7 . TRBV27 CASSPDRESSTYEQYF TGTGCCAGCAGTCCGGACAGGGAATCGAGCACCTACGAGCAGTACTTC
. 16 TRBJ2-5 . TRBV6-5 CASSYSSQSRGETQYF TGTGCCAGCAGTTACTCGAGCCAGAGTCGGGGGGAGACCCAGTACTTC
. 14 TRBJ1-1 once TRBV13 CASAYSTGGPEAFF TGTGCCAGCGCCTATTCCACGGGGGGGCCGGAAGCTTTCTTT
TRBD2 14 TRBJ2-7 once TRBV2 CASSSAGGMYEQYF TGTGCCAGCAGCTCGGCGGGAGGGATGTACGAGCAGTACTTC
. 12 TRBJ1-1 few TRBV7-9 CASSFSDTEAFF TGTGCCAGCAGCTTTTCCGACACTGAAGCTTTCTTT
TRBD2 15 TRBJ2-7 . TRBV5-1 CASSSGLAGGYEQYF TGCGCCAGCAGCTCGGGACTAGCGGGAGGATACGAGCAGTACTTC
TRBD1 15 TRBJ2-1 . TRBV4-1 CASSQPRDRSNEQFF TGCGCCAGCAGCCAACCCCGGGACAGGTCCAATGAGCAGTTCTTC
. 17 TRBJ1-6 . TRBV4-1 CASSQDRKTNYNSPLHF TGCGCCAGCAGCCAAGATAGAAAAACTAACTATAATTCACCCCTCCACTTT
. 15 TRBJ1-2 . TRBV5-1 CASSFGTPGTYGYTF TGCGCCAGCAGCTTCGGGACACCGGGGACCTATGGCTACACCTTC
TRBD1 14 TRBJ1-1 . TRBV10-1 CASSGGQGRTEAFF TGCGCCAGCAGTGGGGGACAGGGAAGAACTGAAGCTTTCTTT
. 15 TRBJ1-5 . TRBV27 CASSLRQGLDQPQHF TGTGCCAGCAGTTTAAGGCAGGGTTTGGACCAGCCCCAGCATTTT